Following are 2 T cell receptor beta chains from one sample sequenced in a study of T cells after yellow fever vaccination. TCRdb re-analysed the 5' RACE reads in MiXCR, keeping a single row per CDR3 protein. This sample yields fewer than 650,000 distinct CDR3 sequences, of which just over 20% are seen a single time; approximately 16% belongs to the top ten. The specimen comprised PBMCs, sampled around 3 weeks after the first yellow fever vaccination. These receptors all stem from a man between 18 and 35 years old who received the YFV17D yellow fever vaccine.

This clonotype was seen a handful of times. For the CDR3, the DNA is TGTGCCAGCAGCTTATTCTACTTACTACCTTACGAGCAGTACGTC. As protein: CASSLFYLLPYEQYV. The chain joins TRBV11-2 to TRBJ2-7; D is unclear. The V end lost 2 bases, the J end lost 4 bases, and 15 bases lay between the germline ends. CDR1 is SGHAT, CDR2 FQNNGV, per germline. CDR3 length: 15 residues.

This clonotype came up a few times. This chain connects TRBV7-2 to TRBJ1-2, with 10 bases identical to TRBD1. J gave up 4 bases and V 5 bases, and 4 bases lay outside the gene matches. The germline V gene has CDR1 SGHTA and CDR2 FQGNSA. CDR3 length equals 14 residues. CDR3 protein: CASSATGGGYGYTF. The CDR3, as DNA: TGTGCCAGCAGCGCGACAGGGGGCGGCTATGGCTACACCTTC.